This T cell receptor (beta chain) stems from a study of control samples from healthy donors and cancer patients. Method: immunoSEQ multiplex PCR; TCRdb's copy keeps in-frame clones and lacks some. The table lists 160,000 or so clones, roughly 95% of them singletons, with just over 1% in the top ten. The CDR3 consists of 13 residues. Germline V gene lookup returns CDR1 SEHNR and CDR2 FQNEAQ (reference sequence). Trimming took off 5 bases at V and 8 bases at J, with 12 bases between the two ends. This rearrangement joins TRBV7-9 to TRBJ1-4, with D unclear. Material for sequencing was blood. The origin of this receptor is a woman aged 25 to 45 in good health. The CDR3 region has the DNA TGTGCCAGCAGCACAACTGGACCCGAAAAACTGTTTTTT. It specifies CASSTTGPEKLFF. Filled out from reference TRBV7-9 and TRBJ1-4, the complete variable domain reads DTGVSQNPRHKITKRGQNVTFRCDPISEHNRLYWYRQTLGQGPEFLTYFQNEAQLEKSRLLSDRFSAERPKGSFSTLEIQRTEQGDSAMYLCASSTTGPEKLFFGSGTQLSVL.